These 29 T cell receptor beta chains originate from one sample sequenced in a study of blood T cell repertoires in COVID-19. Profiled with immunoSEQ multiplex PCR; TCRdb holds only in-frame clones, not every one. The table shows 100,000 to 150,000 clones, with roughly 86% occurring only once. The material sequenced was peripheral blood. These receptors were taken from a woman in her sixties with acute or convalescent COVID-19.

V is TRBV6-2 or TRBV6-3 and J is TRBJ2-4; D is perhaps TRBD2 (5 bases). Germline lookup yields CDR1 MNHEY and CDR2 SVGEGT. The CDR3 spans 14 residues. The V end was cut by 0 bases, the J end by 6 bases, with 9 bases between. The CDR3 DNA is TGTGCCAGCAGTTACTCAGGTGGGAGAAACATTCAGTACTTC. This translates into CASSYSGGRNIQYF.

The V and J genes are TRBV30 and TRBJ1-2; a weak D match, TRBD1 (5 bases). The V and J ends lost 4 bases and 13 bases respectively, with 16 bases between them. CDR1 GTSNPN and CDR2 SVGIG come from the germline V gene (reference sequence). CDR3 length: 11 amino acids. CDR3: CAWMRRGPSTF. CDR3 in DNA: TGTGCCTGGATGCGGCGGGGCCCCAGCACCTTC.

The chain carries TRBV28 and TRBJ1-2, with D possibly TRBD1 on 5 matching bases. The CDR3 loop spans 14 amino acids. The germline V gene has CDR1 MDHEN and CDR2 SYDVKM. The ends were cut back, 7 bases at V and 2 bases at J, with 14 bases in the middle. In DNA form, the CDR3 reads TGTGCCAGCACAAGGGCAGGGATGAACTATGGCTACACCTTC. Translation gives CASTRAGMNYGYTF.

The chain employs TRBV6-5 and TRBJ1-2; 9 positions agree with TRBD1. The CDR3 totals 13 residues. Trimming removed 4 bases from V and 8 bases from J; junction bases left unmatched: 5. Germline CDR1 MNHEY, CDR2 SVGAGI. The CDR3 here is CASSFTGGDGYTF. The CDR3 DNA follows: TGTGCCAGCAGTTTTACAGGGGGCGACGGCTACACCTTC.

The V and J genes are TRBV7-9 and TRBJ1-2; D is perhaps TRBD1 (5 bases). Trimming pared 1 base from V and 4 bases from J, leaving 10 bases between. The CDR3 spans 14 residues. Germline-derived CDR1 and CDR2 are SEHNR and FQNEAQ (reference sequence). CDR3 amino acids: CASSLGSGSYGYTF. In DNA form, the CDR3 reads TGTGCCAGCAGCTTAGGTTCAGGGTCCTATGGCTACACCTTC.

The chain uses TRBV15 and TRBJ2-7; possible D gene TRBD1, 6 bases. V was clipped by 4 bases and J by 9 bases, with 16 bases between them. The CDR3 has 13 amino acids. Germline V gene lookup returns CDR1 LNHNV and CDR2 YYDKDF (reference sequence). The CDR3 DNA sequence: TGTGCCACCAGCAAACAACAGGGTTTCGGGCAGTACTTC. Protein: CATSKQQGFGQYF.

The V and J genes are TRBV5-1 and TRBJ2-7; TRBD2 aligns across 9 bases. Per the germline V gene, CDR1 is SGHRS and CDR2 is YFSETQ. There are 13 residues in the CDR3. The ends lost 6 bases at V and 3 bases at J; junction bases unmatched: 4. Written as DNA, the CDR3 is TGCGCCAGCAAACTAGCGGGTGACTACGAGCAGTACGTC. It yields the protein CASKLAGDYEQYV.

The CDR3 region is CASSQVPGRTEAFF. In nucleotides, the CDR3 is TGTGCCAGCAGCCAAGTTCCGGGAAGGACTGAAGCTTTCTTT. The chain carries TRBV3-1 (or the pseudogene TRBV3-2) and TRBJ1-1; D unclear. The V and J ends lost 1 base and 5 bases respectively, with 11 bases between them. This CDR3 is 14 amino acids long. Looked up from germline, CDR1 is LGHDT and CDR2 is YNNKEL (reference sequence).

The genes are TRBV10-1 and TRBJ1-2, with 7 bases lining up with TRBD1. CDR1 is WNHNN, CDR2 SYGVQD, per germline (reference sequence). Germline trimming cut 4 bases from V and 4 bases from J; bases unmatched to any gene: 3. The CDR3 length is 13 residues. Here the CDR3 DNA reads TGCGCCAGCAGTGCCAGGGGGACCTATGGCTACACCTTC. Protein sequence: CASSARGTYGYTF.

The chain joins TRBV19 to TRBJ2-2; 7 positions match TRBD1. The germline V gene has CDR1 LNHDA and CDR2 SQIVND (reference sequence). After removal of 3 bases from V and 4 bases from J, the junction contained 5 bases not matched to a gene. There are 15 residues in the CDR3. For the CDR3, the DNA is TGTGCCAGTAGTATTTACAGGGGCGGCACCGGGGAGCTGTTTTTT. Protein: CASSIYRGGTGELFF.

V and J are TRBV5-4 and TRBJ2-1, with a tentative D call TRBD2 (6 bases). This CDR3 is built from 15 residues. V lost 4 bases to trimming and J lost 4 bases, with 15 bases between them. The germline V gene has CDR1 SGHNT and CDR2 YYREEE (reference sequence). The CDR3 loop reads CASSRKTGEYNEQFF. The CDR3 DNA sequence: TGTGCCAGCAGCCGTAAGACGGGAGAGTACAATGAGCAGTTCTTC. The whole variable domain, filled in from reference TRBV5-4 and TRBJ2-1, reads ETGVTQSPTHLIKTRGQQVTLRCSSQSGHNTVSWYQQALGQGPQFIFQYYREEENGRGNFPPRFSGLQFPNYSSELNVNALELDDSALYLCASSRKTGEYNEQFFGPGTRLTVL.

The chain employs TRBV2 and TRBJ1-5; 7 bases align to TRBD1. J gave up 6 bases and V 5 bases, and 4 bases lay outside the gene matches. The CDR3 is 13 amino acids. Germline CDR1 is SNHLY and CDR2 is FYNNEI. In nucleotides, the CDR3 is TGTGCCAGCAGTTCACAGGGGCCTCAGCCCCAGCATTTT. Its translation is CASSSQGPQPQHF.

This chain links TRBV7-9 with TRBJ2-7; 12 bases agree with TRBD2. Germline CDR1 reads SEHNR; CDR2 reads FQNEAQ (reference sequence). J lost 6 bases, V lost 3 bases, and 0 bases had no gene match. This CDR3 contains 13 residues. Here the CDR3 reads CASSLTSGSEQYV. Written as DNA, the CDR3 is TGTGCCAGCAGCTTGACTAGCGGGAGCGAGCAGTACGTC.

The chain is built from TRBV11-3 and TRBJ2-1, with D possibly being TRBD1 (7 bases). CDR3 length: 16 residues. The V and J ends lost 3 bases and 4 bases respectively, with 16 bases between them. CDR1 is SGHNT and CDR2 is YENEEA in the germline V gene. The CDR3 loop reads CASSFGGSGGYNEQFF. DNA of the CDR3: TGTGCCAGCAGCTTCGGGGGATCAGGGGGGTACAATGAGCAGTTCTTC. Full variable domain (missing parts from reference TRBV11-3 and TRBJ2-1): EAGVVQSPRYKIIEKKQPVAFWCNPISGHNTLYWYLQNLGQGPELLIRYENEEAVDDSQLPKDRFSAERLKGVDSTLKIQPAELGDSAVYLCASSFGGSGGYNEQFFGPGTRLTVL.

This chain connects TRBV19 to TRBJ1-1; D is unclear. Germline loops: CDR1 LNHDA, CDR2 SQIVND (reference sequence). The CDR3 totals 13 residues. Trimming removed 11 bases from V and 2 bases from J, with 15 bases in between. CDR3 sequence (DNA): TGTGCCGCTCGACACCCCCTTAACACTGAAGCTTTCTTT. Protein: CAARHPLNTEAFF.

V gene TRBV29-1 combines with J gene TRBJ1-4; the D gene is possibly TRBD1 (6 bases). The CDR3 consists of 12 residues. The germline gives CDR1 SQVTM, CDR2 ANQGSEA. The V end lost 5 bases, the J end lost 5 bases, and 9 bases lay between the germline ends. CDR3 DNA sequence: TGCAGCGTTTGGGGGCAGAATGAAAAACTGTTTTTT. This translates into CSVWGQNEKLFF. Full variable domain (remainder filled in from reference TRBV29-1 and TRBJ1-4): SAVISQKPSRDICQRGTSLTIQCQVDSQVTMMFWYRQQPGQSLTLIATANQGSEATYESGFVIDKFPISRPNLTFSTLTVSNMSPEDSSIYLCSVWGQNEKLFFGSGTQLSVL.

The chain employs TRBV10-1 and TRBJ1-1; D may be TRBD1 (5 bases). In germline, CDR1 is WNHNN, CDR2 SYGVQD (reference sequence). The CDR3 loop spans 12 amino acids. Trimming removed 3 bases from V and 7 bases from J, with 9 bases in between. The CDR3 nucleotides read TGCGCCAGCAGTGAAGGGGTAGGTGAAGCTTTCTTT. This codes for CASSEGVGEAFF.

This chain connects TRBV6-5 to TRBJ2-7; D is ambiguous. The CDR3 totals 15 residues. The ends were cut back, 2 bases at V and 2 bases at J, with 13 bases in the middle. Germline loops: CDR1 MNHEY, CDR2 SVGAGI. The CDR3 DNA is TGTGCCAGCAGTTACGGCTCCCTGGGCGCCTACGAGCAGTACTTC. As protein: CASSYGSLGAYEQYF.

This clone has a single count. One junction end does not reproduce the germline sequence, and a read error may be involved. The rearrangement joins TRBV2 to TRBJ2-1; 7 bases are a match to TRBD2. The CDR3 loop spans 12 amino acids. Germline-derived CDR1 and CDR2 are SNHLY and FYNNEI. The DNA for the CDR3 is TGTGCCAGCAGTGAAAGAGCGGGGTTCGTGGTCTTC. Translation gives CASSERAGFVVF.

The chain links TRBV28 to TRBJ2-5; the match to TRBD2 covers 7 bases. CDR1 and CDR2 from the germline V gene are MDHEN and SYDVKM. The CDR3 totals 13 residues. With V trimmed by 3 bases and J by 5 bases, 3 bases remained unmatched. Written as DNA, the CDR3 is TGTGCCAGCAGTTTTCAGGGAGGGGAGACCCAGTACTTC. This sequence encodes CASSFQGGETQYF.

CDR3: CATRGTARGLFF. In DNA form, the CDR3 reads TGTGCCACCAGGGGGACAGCCCGAGGGCTGTTTTTT. The genes are TRBV24-1 and TRBJ1-4, with TRBD1 identical over 7 bases. The germline CDR1 and CDR2 sequences are KGHDR and SFDVKD. The V gene end was trimmed by 7 bases and the J gene end by 14 bases; junction bases not matched to a gene: 9. The CDR3 runs to 12 residues.

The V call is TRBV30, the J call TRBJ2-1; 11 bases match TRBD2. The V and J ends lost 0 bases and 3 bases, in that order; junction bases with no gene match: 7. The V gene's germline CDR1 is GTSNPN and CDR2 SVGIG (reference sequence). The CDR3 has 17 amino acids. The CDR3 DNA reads TGTGCCTGGAGTGTACTAGGGGGACTAGCGGACTACAATGAGCAGTTCTTC. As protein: CAWSVLGGLADYNEQFF.

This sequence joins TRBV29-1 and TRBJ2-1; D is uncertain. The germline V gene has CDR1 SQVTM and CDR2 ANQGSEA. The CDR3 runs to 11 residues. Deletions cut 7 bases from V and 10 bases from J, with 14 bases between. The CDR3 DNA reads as TGCAGCGCCTCAAACTCAAGAGAGCAGTTCTTC. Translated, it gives CSASNSREQFF.

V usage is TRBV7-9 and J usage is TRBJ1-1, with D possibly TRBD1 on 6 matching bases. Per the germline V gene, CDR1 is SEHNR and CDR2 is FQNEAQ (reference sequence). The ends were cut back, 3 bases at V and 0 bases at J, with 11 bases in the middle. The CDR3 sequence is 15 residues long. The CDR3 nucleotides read TGTGCCAGCAGCTTCAGGGGTGGGATGAACACTGAAGCTTTCTTT. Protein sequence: CASSFRGGMNTEAFF.

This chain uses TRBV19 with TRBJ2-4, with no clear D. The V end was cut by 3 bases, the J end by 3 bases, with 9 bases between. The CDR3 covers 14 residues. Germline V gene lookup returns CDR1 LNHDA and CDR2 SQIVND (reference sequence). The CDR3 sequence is CASSIGGNKNIQYF. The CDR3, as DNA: TGTGCCAGTAGTATCGGTGGTAACAAAAACATTCAGTACTTC. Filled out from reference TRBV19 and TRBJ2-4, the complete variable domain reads DGGITQSPKYLFRKEGQNVTLSCEQNLNHDAMYWYRQDPGQGLRLIYYSQIVNDFQKGDIAEGYSVSREKKESFPLTVTSAQKNPTAFYLCASSIGGNKNIQYFGAGTRLSVL.

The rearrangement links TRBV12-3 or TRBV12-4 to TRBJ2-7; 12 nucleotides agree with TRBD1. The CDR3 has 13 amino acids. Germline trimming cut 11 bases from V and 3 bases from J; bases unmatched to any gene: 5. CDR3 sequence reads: CACGTGGGYEQYF. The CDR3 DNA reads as TGTGCCTGTGGGACAGGGGGCGGCTACGAGCAGTACTTC.

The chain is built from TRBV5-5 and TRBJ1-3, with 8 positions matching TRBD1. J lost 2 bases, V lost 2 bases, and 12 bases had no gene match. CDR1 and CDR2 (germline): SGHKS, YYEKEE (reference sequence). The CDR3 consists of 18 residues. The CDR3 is CASSLDRGTLLAGNTIYF. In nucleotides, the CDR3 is TGTGCCAGCAGCTTAGACAGGGGCACCCTTCTCGCTGGAAACACCATATATTTT.

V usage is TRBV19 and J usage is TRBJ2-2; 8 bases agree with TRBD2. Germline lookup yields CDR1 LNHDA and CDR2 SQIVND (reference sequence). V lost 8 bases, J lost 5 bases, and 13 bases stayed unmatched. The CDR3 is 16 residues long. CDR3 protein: CASSYGAGGGTGELFF. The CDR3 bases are TGTGCCAGTTCCTATGGTGCGGGAGGAGGAACCGGGGAGCTGTTTTTT.

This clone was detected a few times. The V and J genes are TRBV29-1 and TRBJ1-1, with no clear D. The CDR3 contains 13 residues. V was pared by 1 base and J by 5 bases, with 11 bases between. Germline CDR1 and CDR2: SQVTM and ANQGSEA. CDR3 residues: CSVEGNAGTEAFF. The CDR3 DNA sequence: TGCAGCGTTGAAGGGAACGCGGGGACTGAAGCTTTCTTT.